The sequence of this TCR beta chain was determined in a study of blood T cell repertoires in COVID-19. About the research overall: Donors in the United States, Italy and Spain gave samples during acute or convalescent COVID-19.

Per germline, CDR1 MNHEY and CDR2 SVGAGI. The CDR3 length is 14 residues. The V gene end was trimmed by 9 bases and the J gene end by 2 bases; junction bases not matched to a gene: 6. Only one count was recorded for this clone. The method was immunoSEQ multiplex PCR; TCRdb's version includes in-frame clones alone and lacks a portion of them. The sample shows hundreds of thousands of clones, around 92% of them seen only once. The sample consisted of peripheral blood. This chain connects TRBV6-5 to TRBJ2-7; 11 bases map to TRBD1. The TCR was taken from a woman aged 25 to 39 with COVID-19, enrolled during active disease. The DNA of the CDR3 is TGTGCCAGTTTGGACAGGGGGCTGACCTACGAGCAGTACTTC. The encoded protein is CASLDRGLTYEQYF.